This T cell receptor beta chain stems from a study of Graves' ophthalmopathy and Graves' hyperthyroidism. The authors amplified TCR beta CDR3 regions from RNA transcripts. Following a first-round RT-PCR that used HTBI primers, a second-round multiplex PCR was carried out. TCRdb re-called the multiplex PCR reads with MiXCR, one entry per CDR3 protein. The sample comprises hundreds of thousands of distinct CDR3 sequences, about 20% of which are singletons, and roughly 7.4% rests with the top ten. The CDR3 runs 15 residues. Trimming took 5 bases from V and 2 from J, leaving 15 bases between them. CDR1 is SGHVS, CDR2 FNYEAQ, per germline. This clonotype was counted ten times or more.

The rearrangement uses TRBV7-6 and TRBJ2-5; no reliable D call. The sequenced sample consisted of peripheral blood. The TCR originated in a woman between 18 and 29 years old with stable Graves' hyperthyroidism. Some clones in this sample may be carry-over from other donors' samples. The DNA of the CDR3 is TGTGCCAGCAGCCCGGATTTGAGCATACAAGAGACCCAGTACTTC. Amino acid sequence: CASSPDLSIQETQYF. The whole variable domain, remainder taken from reference TRBV7-6 and TRBJ2-5, is GAGVSQSPRYKVTKRGQDVALRCDPISGHVSLYWYRQALGQGPEFLTYFNYEAQQDKSGLPNDRFSAERPEGSISTLTIQRTEQRDSAMYRCASSPDLSIQETQYFGPGTRLLVL.